Below, 4 T cell receptor beta chains from the same sample are listed, as sequenced in a study of blood T cell repertoires in COVID-19. Clones were read by immunoSEQ multiplex PCR, and TCRdb kept only the in-frame ones, dropping some. The table has just under 350,000 clones, 80% to 90% seen once; the top ten hold about 6%. Sequencing was done on a sample of peripheral blood. The source is a woman between 45 and 60 years old with COVID-19, enrolled during active disease.

The CDR3 loop reads CATSGLAGDNEQFF. The CDR3 DNA reads as TGTGCCACCAGTGGACTAGCGGGAGACAATGAGCAGTTCTTC. The rearrangement links TRBV24-1 to TRBJ2-1; 12 bases align to TRBD2. The CDR3 runs 14 residues. The V gene's germline CDR1 is KGHDR and CDR2 SFDVKD. The junction had 0 bases not matched to a gene; V was cut back by 5 bases and J by 5 bases.

This clone has only one observation. This rearrangement joins TRBV25-1 to TRBJ2-5, with TRBD2 identical over 9 bases. V trimming: 1 base; J trimming: 7 bases; junction bases outside the gene matches: 10. The CDR3 consists of 16 residues. Germline-derived CDR1 and CDR2 are MGHDK and SYGVNS. DNA of the CDR3: TGTGCCAGCAGTGAATTCGGGCGCGGGGGGGATGGGACCCAGTACTTC. Translation: CASSEFGRGGDGTQYF.

The chain couples TRBV19 to TRBJ2-1; 10 bases are a match to TRBD2. CDR3 size: 16 residues. CDR1 is LNHDA and CDR2 is SQIVND in the germline V gene (reference sequence). V was clipped by 5 bases and J by 12 bases; unmatched bases: 16. CDR3 sequence reads: CASSVSGTSATGAQFF. The CDR3 DNA reads TGTGCCAGTAGTGTGTCCGGGACTAGCGCTACCGGCGCGCAGTTCTTC.

For the CDR3, the DNA is TGCAGCGTTGTAAGCAACTATGGCTACACCTTC. Its translation: CSVVSNYGYTF. The chain employs TRBV29-1 and TRBJ1-2; unclear D gene. The V end was cut by 4 bases, the J end by 2 bases, with 5 bases between. The CDR3 runs 11 residues. Germline loops: CDR1 SQVTM, CDR2 ANQGSEA.